This TCR beta chain was captured in a study of shared clonotypes between healthy human individuals. Study at large: Each donor's CD8 memory used one plate, CD8 naive two, each CD4 subset three. Study results and caveats: Larger estimated richness was generally seen in naive subsets than in memory subsets. Despite large depth, rarefaction showed incomplete sorted-subset sequencing.

Assay: immunoSEQ multiplex PCR; the TCRdb copy retains only in-frame clones and omits some. The sample has roughly 2.4 million clones, about 94% seen once. Trimming removed 1 base at V and 7 bases at J, with 11 bases between. Germline-derived CDR1 and CDR2 are SNHLY and FYNNEI. The CDR3 totals 13 residues. Details on this clone: The antigen is not known.

The sequence was obtained from a young man in good health. The sample was naive CD4+ T cells sorted from blood. Stated subset: CD45RA+ positively selected. The rearrangement uses TRBV2 and TRBJ2-7; maybe TRBD2 (5 bases). CDR3 sequence: CASSEEYTGEQYF. The CDR3 DNA reads TGTGCCAGCAGTGAAGAGTATACGGGGGAGCAGTACTTC.